This entry lists 9 T cell receptor beta chains sequenced from one sample in a study of tumor-infiltrating lymphocytes in primary liver carcinoma. Between roughly 20 and 30 mg of unsorted bulk tissue served as the source from which RNA and DNA were co-extracted. With approximately 470 ng total RNA as template and a constant-region primer, TCR beta cDNA was made. Generation of the TCR beta libraries relied on three nested multiplex PCR rounds using slightly modified ARM-PCR. A C-beta reverse primer was combined with TRBV1-TRBV30 forward primers in the first two PCR rounds, and each round had about 10 cycles. TCRdb called the multiplex PCR reads again in MiXCR, with one record for every CDR3 protein. Of 100,000 to 150,000 distinct CDR3 sequences detected, under 65% appear once; the ten largest clones hold 7.5% to 8.5%. Sequenced material: liver tumor tissue from sampling region 3. Subset given: tumor region T3, left-lateral pole. Receptor source: a woman aged 55-70 years with primary liver carcinoma and hepatitis B virus infection.

The J gene is TRBJ1-1, the V gene TRBV28; TRBD1 matches 9 bases. J was trimmed by 4 bases and V by 6 bases; bases with no gene match: 3. The CDR3 is 13 residues long. Germline V gene lookup returns CDR1 MDHEN and CDR2 SYDVKM. This chain's CDR3 is CASRETGGTEAFF. Here the CDR3 DNA reads TGTGCCAGCAGGGAGACAGGGGGCACTGAAGCTTTCTTT.

This clonotype was observed a handful of times. With a much larger clone just one base away, this may be a read error. The chain employs TRBV6-1 and TRBJ2-3; 14 bases are a match to TRBD2. CDR3 size: 18 residues. The ends lost 4 bases at V and 5 bases at J; junction bases unmatched: 11. In germline, CDR1 is MNHNS, CDR2 SASEGT. CDR3 sequence (DNA): TGTGCCAGCAGTGGGGCCGGGACTAGCGGGAGTAGGATAGATACGCAGTATTTT. Protein product: CASSGAGTSGSRIDTQYF.

J is TRBJ1-3 and V is TRBV28; no firm D call. Germline V gene sequence: CDR1 MDHEN, CDR2 SYDVKM. The CDR3 length is 14 residues. V was shortened by 6 bases and J by 3 bases, with 12 bases between the two germline ends. In DNA, the CDR3 is TGTGCCAGCAGCATGTTTGGGGTTGGAAACACCATATATTTT. It specifies CASSMFGVGNTIYF.

In its sample, this clonotype was seen once. A read error is possible here, since a much larger clone lies one base away. The chain joins TRBV5-1 to TRBJ2-1; D may be TRBD1 (6 bases). Germline values: CDR1 SGHRS, CDR2 YFSETQ. The CDR3 covers 15 residues. The germline V and J ends were trimmed by 7 bases and 2 bases, with 16 bases remaining between them. In nucleotides, the CDR3 is TGCGCCAGCGGCATCACTGACAGGCCCTACAATGAGCAGTTCTTC. It yields the protein CASGITDRPYNEQFF.

J is TRBJ2-1 and V is TRBV6-4, with no clear D. Trimming took 7 bases from V and 10 from J, leaving 17 bases between them. Germline assignment: CDR1 MRHNA and CDR2 SNTAGT. The CDR3 is 13 amino acids. The CDR3 spells CASNESVGPEQFF. CDR3 nucleotides: TGTGCCAGCAATGAATCCGTAGGACCCGAGCAGTTCTTC.

The V gene is TRBV11-3, the J gene TRBJ2-7; D unclear. V gave up 5 bases and J gave up 3 bases, with 23 bases separating them. The CDR3 has 17 amino acids. The germline V gene encodes CDR1 SGHNT and CDR2 YENEEA. Here the CDR3 DNA reads TGTGCCAGCAGCCCGGACCGAGTGGGATTAGGTATCTACGAGCAGTACTTC. Translation gives CASSPDRVGLGIYEQYF. Full variable domain (outside the CDR3, taken from reference TRBV11-3 and TRBJ2-7): EAGVVQSPRYKIIEKKQPVAFWCNPISGHNTLYWYLQNLGQGPELLIRYENEEAVDDSQLPKDRFSAERLKGVDSTLKIQPAELGDSAVYLCASSPDRVGLGIYEQYFGPGTRLTVT.

This clonotype was observed a handful of times. The rearrangement joins TRBV24-1 to TRBJ2-1; D is unclear. Germline CDR1 reads KGHDR; CDR2 reads SFDVKD. The CDR3 covers 15 residues. V was trimmed by 3 bases and J by 3 bases, leaving 11 bases between them. This CDR3 reads CATSDTGGFYNEQFF. As DNA, the CDR3 is TGTGCCACCAGTGATACCGGCGGTTTCTACAATGAGCAGTTCTTC.

On this clonotype: The junction departs from germline at one end; a sequencing error may be responsible. The gene calls are TRBV6-5 and TRBJ2-1; perhaps TRBD1 as D (6 bases). From germline, CDR1 is MNHEY and CDR2 SVGAGI. The CDR3 loop spans 15 amino acids. Written as DNA, the CDR3 is TGTGGCAGCAGTCCCGGACAGCCGACCTACAATTGGCAGTTCTTC. It specifies CGSSPGQPTYNWQFF.

For this clonotype: Germline and junction disagree at one end, which may indicate a read error. The genes are TRBV6-5 and TRBJ2-6, with D maybe TRBD1 (6 bases). The CDR3 contains 15 residues. The germline CDR1 and CDR2 sequences are MNHEY and SVGAGI. Written as DNA, the CDR3 is TGTACCAGCAGCTGGGACAACTCTGGGGCTAACGTCCTGACTTTC. Its translation: CTSSWDNSGANVLTF.